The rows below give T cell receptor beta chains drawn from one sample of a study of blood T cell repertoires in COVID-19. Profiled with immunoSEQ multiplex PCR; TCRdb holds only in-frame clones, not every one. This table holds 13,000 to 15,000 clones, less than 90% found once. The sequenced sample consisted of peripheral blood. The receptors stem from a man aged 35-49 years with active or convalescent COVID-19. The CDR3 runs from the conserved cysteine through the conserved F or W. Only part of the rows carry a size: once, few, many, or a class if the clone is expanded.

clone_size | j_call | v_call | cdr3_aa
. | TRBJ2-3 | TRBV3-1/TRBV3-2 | CASSQDIGGARDTQYF
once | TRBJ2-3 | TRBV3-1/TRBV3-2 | CASSQEGLAGGISTDTQYF
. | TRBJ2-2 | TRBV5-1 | CASSFRTPTTGELFF
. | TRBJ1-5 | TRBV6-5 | CASSSGSNQPQHF
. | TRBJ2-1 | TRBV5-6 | CASSRSGGAYNEQFF
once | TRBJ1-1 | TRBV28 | CASSFTGGTEAFF
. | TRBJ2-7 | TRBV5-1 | CASSLKLYGYYEQYF
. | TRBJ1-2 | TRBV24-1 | CATSDFSRGLGGYTF
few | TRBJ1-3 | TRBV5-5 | CASSLQEFGNTIYF
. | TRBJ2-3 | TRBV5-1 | CASSSSGVSGDTQYF
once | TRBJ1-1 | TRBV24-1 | CATRLGAEAFF
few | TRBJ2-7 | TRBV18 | CASSPSSQGSYEQYF
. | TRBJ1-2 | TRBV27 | CASRPGGDRARVGYGYTF
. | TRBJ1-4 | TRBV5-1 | CASSFAGDANEKLFF
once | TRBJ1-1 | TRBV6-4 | CASSRTGDTEAFF
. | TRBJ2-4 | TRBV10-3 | CAISESTSGGDIQYF
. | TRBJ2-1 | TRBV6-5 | CASRRQLNEQFF
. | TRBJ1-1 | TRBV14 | CASNAGVGGTEAFF
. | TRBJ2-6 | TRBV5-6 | CASSFYGRDSGANVLTF
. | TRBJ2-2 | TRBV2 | CASNTPSDRRAGNTGELFF
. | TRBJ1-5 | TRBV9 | CASSRGTGYNQPQHF
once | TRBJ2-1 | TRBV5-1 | CASSFARLAGGHEQFF
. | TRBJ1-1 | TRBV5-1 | CASSLFGVKDEAFF
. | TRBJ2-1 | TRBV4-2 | CASSQVSSGGRDNEQFF
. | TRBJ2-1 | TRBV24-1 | CATSDFGTGSVNEQFF
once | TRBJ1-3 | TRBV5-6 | CASSPLGESDTIYF
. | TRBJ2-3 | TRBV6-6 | CASSYATGGDDTQYF
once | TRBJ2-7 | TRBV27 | CASSWRGTSGGFNEQYF